The 9 T cell receptor beta chains below come from one sample, sequenced in a study of persistence of HIV-infected CD4 T cells. Antigens of these TCRs are unknown. Anti-CD3/anti-CD28 beads served as a nonspecific positive control stimulus. Sorting selected CD4+ T cells upregulating both CD40 ligand and CD69. The libraries were made with immunoSEQ version 4 in survey mode. TCRdb keeps only in-frame clones here, not all; method: immunoSEQ multiplex PCR. The repertoire consists of over 35,000 clones, with about 89% occurring once and the leading ten covering over 1%. This material consisted of CD4+ T cells sorted from PBMCs after 18-hour stimulation, taken from a patient who received antiretroviral therapy. The receptors here all came from an adult man with HIV who was CMV-seropositive.

The gene calls are TRBV20-1 and TRBJ1-5, with D perhaps matching TRBD1 (6 bases). Trimming pared 3 bases from V and 0 bases from J, leaving 9 bases between. CDR1 is DFQATT, CDR2 SNEGSKA, per germline (reference sequence). This CDR3 contains 14 residues. The CDR3 nucleotides are TGCAGTGCTAGTTGGGACATTAGCAATCAGCCCCAGCATTTT. Translated: CSASWDISNQPQHF.

Only a few counts were recorded for this clone. The rearrangement links TRBV28 to TRBJ1-5; D is possibly TRBD1 (5 bases). The CDR3 runs to 14 residues. The germline gives CDR1 MDHEN, CDR2 SYDVKM. Trimming took 6 bases from V and 6 from J, leaving 15 bases between them. CDR3 sequence reads: CASRNGARSQPQHF. The CDR3 DNA is TGTGCCAGCAGAAACGGGGCTCGAAGTCAGCCCCAGCATTTT.

This sequence joins TRBV18 and TRBJ1-3; 9 bases are shared with TRBD1. CDR3 length equals 16 residues. Per the germline V gene, CDR1 is KGHSH and CDR2 is LQKENI. The trim removed 4 bases at V and 8 bases at J, leaving 12 bases unmatched. DNA for the CDR3: TGTGCCAGCTCACTCAATATTCCGGGACAGGGAGACACCATATATTTT. Protein sequence: CASSLNIPGQGDTIYF.

Written as DNA, the CDR3 is TGTGCCAGCTCAACAACAGCAGGGGGCAAGGAGAAACTGTTTTTT. Its translation: CASSTTAGGKEKLFF. This chain connects TRBV18 to TRBJ1-4; 8 positions match TRBD1. Germline V CDR1 and CDR2: KGHSH, LQKENI. Trimming at V came to 5 bases and at J to 11 bases, leaving 13 bases not matched to a gene. The CDR3 covers 15 residues.

Here the CDR3 reads CASSYGPGTGHQPQHF. The CDR3 nucleotides are TGTGCCAGCAGTTACGGCCCCGGGACAGGGCATCAGCCCCAGCATTTT. J is TRBJ1-5 and V is TRBV6-6, with 9 nucleotides matching TRBD1. V shed 2 bases, J shed 5 bases, and the junction held 7 bases outside the gene matches. The CDR3 is 16 amino acids. The germline gives CDR1 MNHNY, CDR2 SVGAGI (reference sequence).

This chain links TRBV24-1 with TRBJ2-2; TRBD2 is a possible D gene (6 bases). Germline V lookup: CDR1 KGHDR, CDR2 SFDVKD. V gave up 6 bases and J gave up 2 bases, with 9 bases separating them. The CDR3 consists of 14 residues. In DNA form, the CDR3 reads TGTGCCACCAGTCCGGGACTTAACACCGGGGAGCTGTTTTTT. Residues: CATSPGLNTGELFF.

The chain couples TRBV10-1 to TRBJ2-3; 10 nucleotides match TRBD2. The germline V gene encodes CDR1 WNHNN and CDR2 SYGVQD (reference sequence). This CDR3 region has 15 residues. Germline trimming cut 2 bases from V and 2 bases from J; bases unmatched to any gene: 1. Here the CDR3 reads CASSETSGNTDTQYF. As DNA, the CDR3 is TGCGCCAGCAGTGAGACTAGCGGGAACACAGATACGCAGTATTTT.

This chain links TRBV27 with TRBJ2-3; TRBD2 agrees at 10 bases. J was trimmed by 2 bases and V by 5 bases; bases with no gene match: 13. The CDR3 runs to 18 residues. The germline V gene encodes CDR1 MNHEY and CDR2 SMNVEV (reference sequence). The CDR3 sequence: CASSRASGGPTTTDTQYF. In nucleotides, the CDR3 is TGTGCCAGCAGTCGGGCTAGCGGGGGCCCAACGACCACAGATACGCAGTATTTT.

This clone was observed a single time. The chain couples TRBV19 to TRBJ1-5; D is uncertain. Germline CDR1 reads LNHDA; CDR2 reads SQIVND (reference sequence). The V gene lost 5 bases and the J gene lost 4 bases, with 12 bases spanning the gap. This CDR3 spans 14 amino acids. CDR3 DNA sequence: TGTGCCAGTAGTCGGGGAGCAGCGAATCAGCCCCAGCATTTT. It specifies CASSRGAANQPQHF.